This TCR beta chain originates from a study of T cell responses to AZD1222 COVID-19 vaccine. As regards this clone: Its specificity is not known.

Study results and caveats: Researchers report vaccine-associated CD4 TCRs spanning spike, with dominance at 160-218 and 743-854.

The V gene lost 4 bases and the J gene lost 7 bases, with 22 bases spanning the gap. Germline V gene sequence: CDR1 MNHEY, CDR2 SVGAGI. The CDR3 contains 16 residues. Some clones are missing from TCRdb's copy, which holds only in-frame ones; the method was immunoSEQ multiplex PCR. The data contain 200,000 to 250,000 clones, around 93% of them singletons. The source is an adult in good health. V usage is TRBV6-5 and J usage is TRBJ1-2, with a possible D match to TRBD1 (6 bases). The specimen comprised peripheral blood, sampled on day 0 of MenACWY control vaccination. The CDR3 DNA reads TGTGCCAGCAGTTCCGTCGGACAGACCAAGGGCGGTGGCTACACCTTC. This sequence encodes CASSSVGQTKGGGYTF.